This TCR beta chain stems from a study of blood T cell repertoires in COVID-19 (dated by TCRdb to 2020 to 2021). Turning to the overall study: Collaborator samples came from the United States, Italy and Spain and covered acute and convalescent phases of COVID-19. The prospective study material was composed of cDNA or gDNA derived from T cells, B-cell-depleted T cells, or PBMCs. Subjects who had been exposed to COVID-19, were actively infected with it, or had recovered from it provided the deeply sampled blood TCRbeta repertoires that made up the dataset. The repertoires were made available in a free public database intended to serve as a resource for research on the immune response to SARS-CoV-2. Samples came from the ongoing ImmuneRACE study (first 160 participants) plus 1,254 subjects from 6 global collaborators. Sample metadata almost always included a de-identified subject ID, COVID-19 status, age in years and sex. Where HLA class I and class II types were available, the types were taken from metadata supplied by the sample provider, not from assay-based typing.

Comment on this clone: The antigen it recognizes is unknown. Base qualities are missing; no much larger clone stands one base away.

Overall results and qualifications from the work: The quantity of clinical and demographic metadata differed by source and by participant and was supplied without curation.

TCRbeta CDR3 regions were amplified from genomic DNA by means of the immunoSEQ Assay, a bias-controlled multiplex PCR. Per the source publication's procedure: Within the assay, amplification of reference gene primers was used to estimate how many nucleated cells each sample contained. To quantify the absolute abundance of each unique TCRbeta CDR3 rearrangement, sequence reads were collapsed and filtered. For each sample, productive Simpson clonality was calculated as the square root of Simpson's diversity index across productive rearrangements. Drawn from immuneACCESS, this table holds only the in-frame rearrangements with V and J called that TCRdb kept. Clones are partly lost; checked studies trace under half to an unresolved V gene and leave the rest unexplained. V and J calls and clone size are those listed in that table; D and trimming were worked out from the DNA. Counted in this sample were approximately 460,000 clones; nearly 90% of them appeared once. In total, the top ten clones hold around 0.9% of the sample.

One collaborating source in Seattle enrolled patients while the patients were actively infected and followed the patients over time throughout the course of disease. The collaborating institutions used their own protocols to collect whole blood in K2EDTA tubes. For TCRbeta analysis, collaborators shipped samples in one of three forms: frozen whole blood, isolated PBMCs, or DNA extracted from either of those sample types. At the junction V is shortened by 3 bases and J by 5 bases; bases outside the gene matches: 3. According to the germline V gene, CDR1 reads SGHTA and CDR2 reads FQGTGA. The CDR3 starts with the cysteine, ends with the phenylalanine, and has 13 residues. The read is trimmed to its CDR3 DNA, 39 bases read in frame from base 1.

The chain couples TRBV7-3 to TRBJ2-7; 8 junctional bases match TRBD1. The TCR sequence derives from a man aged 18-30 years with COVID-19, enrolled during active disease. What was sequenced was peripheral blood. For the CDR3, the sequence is CASSLTGDDEQYF. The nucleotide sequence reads TGTGCCAGCAGCTTGACAGGGGACGACGAGCAGTACTTC.